These T cell receptor beta chains were read from a single sample in a study of cytomegalovirus exposure and HLA in healthy donors. Profiled with immunoSEQ multiplex PCR; TCRdb holds only in-frame clones, not every one. The data hold about 65,000 clones, with approximately 80% observed a single time. Sequenced sample: PBMCs. Every receptor here comes from a girl aged 5 to 17 in good health and CMV-seropositive. Each CDR3 is given without its conserved first and last residue. D genes are given only for firm matches. Clone size is given for some rows only: seen once, a few or many times, or a class if the clone is expanded.

cdr3_aa: ASRPGHFQGNTIY
v_call: TRBV6-5
clone_size: -
d_call: -

cdr3_aa: AFLVVGEKLF
v_call: TRBV30
clone_size: -
d_call: -

cdr3_aa: ASRRGLQSTEAF
v_call: TRBV27
clone_size: -
d_call: -

cdr3_aa: SAIPGQRETQY
v_call: TRBV29-1
clone_size: -
d_call: TRBD1

cdr3_aa: ASSLDGGQGLKGEKLF
v_call: TRBV7-2
clone_size: few
d_call: TRBD1

cdr3_aa: ASSLGTGVVEKLF
v_call: TRBV18
clone_size: -
d_call: TRBD1

cdr3_aa: ASSEYLGTEAF
v_call: TRBV25-1
clone_size: once
d_call: -

cdr3_aa: ASSLAASGSHEQY
v_call: TRBV7-9
clone_size: -
d_call: TRBD2

cdr3_aa: ASRRAQGWDGYT
v_call: TRBV6-5
clone_size: -
d_call: -

cdr3_aa: ASSQVPGATKNTGELF
v_call: TRBV4-1
clone_size: -
d_call: -

cdr3_aa: ASSLASGTSGNEQF
v_call: TRBV7-6
clone_size: -
d_call: TRBD2

cdr3_aa: ASSGLQGDEQF
v_call: TRBV9
clone_size: -
d_call: -

cdr3_aa: ASSGTGGADGYT
v_call: TRBV2
clone_size: -
d_call: TRBD1

cdr3_aa: ASSPREGDYNEQF
v_call: TRBV9
clone_size: -
d_call: TRBD2

cdr3_aa: ASSARRLGQDNSPLH
v_call: TRBV25-1
clone_size: -
d_call: TRBD1

cdr3_aa: ASSPGTGVTNEKLF
v_call: TRBV6-6
clone_size: -
d_call: TRBD1

cdr3_aa: ASSRLLSSYEQY
v_call: TRBV7-2
clone_size: once
d_call: -

cdr3_aa: ASSKGQGANQPQH
v_call: TRBV5-1
clone_size: -
d_call: TRBD1

cdr3_aa: AWSLNRGTEAF
v_call: TRBV30
clone_size: once
d_call: TRBD1

cdr3_aa: ASSLDSYSPLR
v_call: TRBV5-1
clone_size: once
d_call: -

cdr3_aa: ASSRDNNQPQH
v_call: TRBV2
clone_size: -
d_call: -

cdr3_aa: ASSLAADNEQF
v_call: TRBV7-7
clone_size: few
d_call: -

cdr3_aa: ASSQAPPQGRTEAF
v_call: TRBV4-1
clone_size: -
d_call: -

cdr3_aa: AISEGAPGYT
v_call: TRBV10-3
clone_size: -
d_call: -

cdr3_aa: ASSAYRGLNYGYT
v_call: TRBV4-2
clone_size: few
d_call: TRBD1

cdr3_aa: ASSSEDREAF
v_call: TRBV7-9
clone_size: -
d_call: TRBD1

cdr3_aa: ASSLSQGELETQY
v_call: TRBV7-7
clone_size: -
d_call: -

cdr3_aa: ASRLRGTGYTDTQY
v_call: TRBV7-9
clone_size: -
d_call: -

cdr3_aa: ASSQGQGRAYEQY
v_call: TRBV4-3
clone_size: -
d_call: -

cdr3_aa: ASSEMGTANQPQH
v_call: TRBV6-1
clone_size: -
d_call: TRBD1

cdr3_aa: ASSQGQGALNYGYT
v_call: TRBV6-1
clone_size: -
d_call: TRBD1

cdr3_aa: ASSPGGRTEAF
v_call: TRBV9
clone_size: -
d_call: -

cdr3_aa: ASSWIGTASGNTIY
v_call: TRBV5-4
clone_size: -
d_call: TRBD1

cdr3_aa: ASSQGDSKETQY
v_call: TRBV4-3
clone_size: -
d_call: TRBD1

cdr3_aa: ASSQDRLPPDEQY
v_call: TRBV4-3
clone_size: few
d_call: -

cdr3_aa: ASSEDSFYEQY
v_call: TRBV28
clone_size: once
d_call: -

cdr3_aa: ASSYTGGKKGYT
v_call: TRBV6-5
clone_size: once
d_call: TRBD1

cdr3_aa: ASSVSPNEKLF
v_call: TRBV27
clone_size: -
d_call: -

cdr3_aa: ASSLALSGSYEQY
v_call: TRBV7-2
clone_size: -
d_call: TRBD2

cdr3_aa: ASREVTEAF
v_call: TRBV6-1
clone_size: few
d_call: -

cdr3_aa: AWSLTGGEEQY
v_call: TRBV30
clone_size: -
d_call: TRBD1

cdr3_aa: ASSLSPRTSGGPYNEQF
v_call: TRBV5-1
clone_size: few
d_call: TRBD2

cdr3_aa: ASSPRRGRGQETQY
v_call: TRBV7-9
clone_size: -
d_call: TRBD1

cdr3_aa: ASSSEGYHNSPLH
v_call: TRBV5-1
clone_size: -
d_call: -

cdr3_aa: AWSVWGGIKNIQY
v_call: TRBV30
clone_size: -
d_call: -

cdr3_aa: ASSSNRFYEQY
v_call: TRBV27
clone_size: -
d_call: -

cdr3_aa: SVGIPEPEAF
v_call: TRBV29-1
clone_size: -
d_call: -

cdr3_aa: ASSSRLEQETQY
v_call: TRBV5-4
clone_size: few
d_call: -

cdr3_aa: ASTLGGPDGYT
v_call: TRBV19
clone_size: -
d_call: -